This TCR beta chain appears in the sequencing data of a study of shared clonotypes between healthy human individuals. The CDR3 loop spans 13 amino acids. V trimming: 5 bases; J trimming: 4 bases; junction bases outside the gene matches: 3. Per the germline V gene, CDR1 is SGHNT and CDR2 is YYREEE (reference sequence). The naive CD8 fraction comprised CD45RO-negative cells positively selected for CCR7 and excluded terminally differentiated effector memory CD45RA+ cells. Assay used: immunoSEQ multiplex PCR; TCRdb lists only in-frame clones, some missing. The sample has roughly 1,800,000 clones, about 94% seen once. A note on this clone: Within the sample, other DNA sequences also encode this same CDR3.

The TCR originated in a man younger than 35 in good health. Material: naive CD8+ T cells sorted from blood. The chain couples TRBV5-4 to TRBJ2-7; 10 bases fit TRBD1. CDR3 DNA: TGTGCCAGCAGTTGGGACAGGGGATACGAGCAGTACTTC. Protein sequence: CASSWDRGYEQYF.